The 5 T cell receptor beta chains presented below share a single source sample, sequenced in a study of blood T cell repertoires in COVID-19. The method was immunoSEQ multiplex PCR; TCRdb's version includes in-frame clones alone and lacks a portion of them. Of 150,000 to 200,000 clones listed, 90% to 95% are singletons. Sequenced sample: peripheral blood. The receptor set was obtained from a woman in her forties or fifties with acute or convalescent COVID-19.

This sequence joins TRBV7-9 and TRBJ1-2; 8 nucleotides agree with TRBD1. The CDR3 loop spans 15 amino acids. The germline V gene encodes CDR1 SEHNR and CDR2 FQNEAQ (reference sequence). With 5 bases clipped from V and 4 bases from J, the junction kept 9 bases outside the gene matches. CDR3 sequence: CASSTDRVFLYGYTF. CDR3 nucleotides: TGTGCCAGCAGCACGGACAGGGTCTTTCTCTATGGCTACACCTTC.

V is TRBV4-3 and J is TRBJ1-2; D gene ambiguous. Germline CDR1 and CDR2: LGHNA and YSLEER. With 0 bases removed from V and 9 bases from J, the gap between germline ends came to 11 bases. The CDR3 is made up of 13 amino acids. DNA of the CDR3: TGCGCCAGCAGCCAAGATAATGAGGGTAGCTACACCTTC. As protein: CASSQDNEGSYTF.

CDR3: CASSLPAGPDQPQHF. The CDR3 DNA reads TGTGCCAGCAGTTTACCGGCAGGTCCTGATCAGCCCCAGCATTTT. This chain uses TRBV28 with TRBJ1-5; D gene unclear. CDR3 length equals 15 residues. Per the germline V gene, CDR1 is MDHEN and CDR2 is SYDVKM. Trimming cost V 2 bases and J 5 bases, with 13 bases left between them.

V and J are TRBV27 and TRBJ2-7, with TRBD2 identical over 7 bases. Looked up from germline, CDR1 is MNHEY and CDR2 is SMNVEV (reference sequence). Germline trimming cut 5 bases from V and 8 bases from J; bases unmatched to any gene: 9. The CDR3 spans 13 residues. The CDR3 is CASSPQRTSQQYF. DNA of the CDR3: TGTGCCAGCAGTCCTCAAAGGACTAGTCAGCAGTACTTC.

CDR3 nucleotides: TGTGCCAGTAGTATCTCCTACCGGACAGGGAAAGAGACCCAGTACTTC. Its translation: CASSISYRTGKETQYF. This chain links TRBV19 with TRBJ2-5; 8 bases agree with TRBD1. The CDR3 totals 16 residues. CDR1 and CDR2 (germline): LNHDA, SQIVND (reference sequence). Trimming cost V 3 bases and J 3 bases; bases outside gene matches: 9.